The 28 T cell receptor beta chains below were found in one sample sequenced in a study of T cells in women clearing cervical HPV infection. The assay was immunoSEQ multiplex PCR, and TCRdb's table has in-frame clones only and misses some. Here the sample table reports just under 35,000 clones. Material: blood buffy coat. The source of these receptors is a woman aged 18 to 75 with a cervical HPV16 infection that either progressed to CIN3+ or cleared (not recorded which).

Remarks on this clone: The missing CDR3 end, 3 residues past where the read stops, is filled in from the germline J gene. The V gene is TRBV5-4, the J gene TRBJ1-6; the D gene is possibly TRBD1 (6 bases). The germline V and J ends were trimmed by 1 base and 7 bases, with 9 bases remaining between them. The CDR3 covers 14 residues. CDR1 SGHNT and CDR2 YYREEE come from the germline V gene (reference sequence). The CDR3 loop is CASSLPGDNSPLHF. CDR3 bases read: TGTGCCAGCAGCTTGCCAGGGGACAATTCACCC.

About this clone: The sequenced fragment ends 3 residues before the CDR3 boundary, so the rest is inferred from the germline J gene. The chain carries TRBV7-7 and TRBJ2-5, with TRBD2 identical over 9 bases. With 1 base clipped from V and 1 base from J, the junction kept 4 bases outside the gene matches. Germline V CDR1 and CDR2: SSHAT, FNYEAQ (reference sequence). This CDR3 has 16 amino acids. The CDR3 DNA, read in part, is TGTGCCAGCAGCTTAGGGGTAGCGGGGGCCCAAGAGACC. This encodes CASSLGVAGAQET. The whole CDR3 sequence is CASSLGVAGAQETQYF. Full variable domain (missing parts from reference TRBV7-7 and TRBJ2-5): GAGVSQSPRYKVTKRGQDVTLRCDPISSHATLYWYQQALGQGPEFLTYFNYEAQPDKSGLPSDRFSAERPEGSISTLTIQRTEQRDSAMYRCASSLGVAGAQETQYFGPGTRLLVL.

Turning to this clone: The CDR3 end is not reached by the read, which stops 3 residues before it; the germline J gene fills it in. The J gene is TRBJ1-5, the V gene TRBV4-1; 8 bases line up with TRBD1. Germline loops: CDR1 MGHRA, CDR2 YSYEKL. This CDR3 is built from 14 residues. Trimming took 4 bases from V and 4 from J; bases not matched to a gene: 3. The CDR3 here is CASSPTGVNQPQHF. The covered CDR3 bases are TGCGCCAGCAGCCCGACAGGGGTGAATCAGCCC.

Concerning this clone: The read ends 3 residues before the CDR3 terminus; that terminus is restored from the germline J gene. V and J are TRBV28 and TRBJ1-2; 10 bases line up with TRBD1. The CDR3 contains 12 residues. V was pared by 8 bases and J by 3 bases, with 0 bases of the junction left unmatched. CDR1 is MDHEN and CDR2 is SYDVKM in the germline V gene. The sequenced part of the CDR3 DNA is TGTGCCAGCGGGACAGGGGACTATGGC. As protein: CASGTGDYG. The whole CDR3 is CASGTGDYGYTF.

A note on this clone: The missing CDR3 end, 3 residues past where the read stops, is filled in from the germline J gene. The chain carries TRBV11-2 and TRBJ2-1; 7 nucleotides align to TRBD2. The germline gives CDR1 SGHAT, CDR2 FQNNGV. V shed 1 base, J shed 3 bases, and the junction held 3 bases outside the gene matches. The CDR3 has 15 residues. The part of the CDR3 DNA that was read is TGTGCCAGCAGCTTAGGCGGGGGACTCTACAATGAG. Amino acid sequence: CASSLGGGLYNE. The whole CDR3 protein reads CASSLGGGLYNEQFF.

About this clone: The read gets to within 3 residues of the CDR3 end, and the germline J gene fills in the rest. This sequence joins TRBV7-9 and TRBJ2-7, with 11 bases matching TRBD2. This CDR3 region has 15 residues. CDR1 and CDR2 from the germline V gene are SEHNR and FQNEAQ (reference sequence). V lost 1 base to trimming and J lost 5 bases; unmatched junction nucleotides: 4. The CDR3 protein is CASSLGSLAGDEQYF. CDR3 DNA (partial): TGTGCCAGCAGCTTAGGTTCACTAGCGGGAGACGAG.

Remarks on this clone: The CDR3 extends 3 residues past the end of the read, so its final part is completed from the germline J gene. The chain employs TRBV2 and TRBJ1-2; a weak D match, TRBD1 (5 bases). V gave up 6 bases and J gave up 2 bases, with 13 bases separating them. The CDR3 has 14 residues. Germline loops: CDR1 SNHLY, CDR2 FYNNEI. CDR3 sequence: CASSGGRINYGYTF. The sequenced CDR3 bases are TGTGCCAGCAGCGGGGGACGGATAAACTATGGC.

Notes on this clone: The CDR3 end falls 3 residues outside the read, so it is completed with the germline J gene. This sequence joins TRBV6-1 and TRBJ1-1; tentative D call: TRBD1 (5 bases). The CDR3 covers 14 residues. The V end was cut by 4 bases, the J end by 4 bases, with 13 bases between. The germline gives CDR1 MNHNS, CDR2 SASEGT. CDR3: CASSVRVLGTEAFF. Incomplete CDR3 DNA: TGTGCCAGCAGTGTCAGGGTTTTGGGCACTGAA.

Of note for this clone: The read halts 3 residues ahead of the CDR3 end, with the missing end drawn from the germline J gene. This chain links TRBV2 with TRBJ1-3, with TRBD1 identical over 7 bases. V gave up 5 bases and J gave up 4 bases; unmatched junction bases: 8. CDR1 and CDR2 from the germline V gene are SNHLY and FYNNEI. CDR3 length: 15 amino acids. CDR3 region: CASSPRTGDGNTIYF. The CDR3 DNA, read in part, is TGTGCCAGCAGTCCCCGAACAGGGGACGGAAACACC.

Concerning this clone: The read ends 3 residues early relative to the CDR3; the germline J gene fills the gap. The rearrangement uses TRBV5-1 and TRBJ2-1, with 8 bases that match TRBD1. The junction had 9 bases not matched to a gene; V was cut back by 4 bases and J by 6 bases. This CDR3 contains 15 residues. Looked up from germline, CDR1 is SGHRS and CDR2 is YFSETQ. The sequenced part of the CDR3 DNA is TGCGCCAGCAGCGGGCAGGGGGCGAAATTCAATGAG. Its translation is CASSGQGAKFNE. The complete CDR3 reads CASSGQGAKFNEQFF.

Of note for this clone: The CDR3 end is not reached by the read, which stops 3 residues before it; the germline J gene fills it in. The chain couples TRBV20-1 to TRBJ2-5; D possibly corresponds to TRBD1 (5 bases). The V gene's germline CDR1 is DFQATT and CDR2 SNEGSKA (reference sequence). The V gene lost 0 bases and the J gene lost 1 base, with 9 bases spanning the gap. This CDR3 has 14 amino acids. CDR3 sequence reads: CSARDLGAQETQYF. The sequenced CDR3 bases are TGCAGTGCTAGAGATCTAGGGGCCCAAGAGACC.

As to this clone: From the germline J gene comes the end of the CDR3, since the read stops 3 residues before it. This chain links TRBV4-1 with TRBJ2-3, with 10 bases identical to TRBD2. V lost 0 bases, J lost 1 base, and 1 base stayed unmatched. The germline V gene encodes CDR1 MGHRA and CDR2 YSYEKL. CDR3 length equals 16 residues. The covered CDR3 bases are TGCGCCAGCAGCCAAGAGCTAGCGGGGGGCACAGATACG. Amino acid sequence: CASSQELAGGTDT. The CDR3, in full, reads CASSQELAGGTDTQYF.

A note on this clone: The read finishes 3 residues shy of the CDR3 end, and the germline J gene is used to complete it. The V call is TRBV19, the J call TRBJ1-5, with a tentative D call TRBD1 (5 bases). The length of the CDR3 is 12 residues. Trimming took 6 bases from V and 9 from J, leaving 12 bases between them. Germline assignment: CDR1 LNHDA and CDR2 SQIVND (reference sequence). CDR3 residues: CASRAGVGPQHF. Incomplete CDR3 DNA: TGTGCCAGTAGGGCGGGGGTGGGGCCC.

With regard to this clone: The CDR3 is cut off 3 residues early in the read; its end comes from the germline J gene. V usage is TRBV12-3 or TRBV12-4 and J usage is TRBJ2-7, with D perhaps matching TRBD1 (5 bases). The CDR3 is made up of 11 amino acids. V was shortened by 6 bases and J by 2 bases, with 5 bases between the two germline ends. The sequenced part of the CDR3 DNA is TGTGCCAGCAGAGGGGCCTACGAG. Its translation: CASRGAYE. The full CDR3 is CASRGAYEQYF.

On this clone itself: The read stops 3 residues short of the end of the CDR3; the missing end is completed from the germline J gene. The chain is built from TRBV7-9 and TRBJ2-2, with 7 bases that match TRBD1. The CDR3 totals 14 residues. Per the germline V gene, CDR1 is SEHNR and CDR2 is FQNEAQ (reference sequence). CDR3 region: CASSPGQVNSPLFF. The sequenced part of the CDR3 DNA is TGTGCCAGCAGCCCAGGACAGGTTAATTCACCG.

Notes on this clone: The CDR3 goes on 3 residues after the read ends, and that part is filled in from the germline J gene. The V and J genes are TRBV24-1 and TRBJ1-2, with a possible D match to TRBD1 (6 bases). Germline V gives CDR1 KGHDR, CDR2 SFDVKD. CDR3 length: 15 amino acids. Here the CDR3 reads CATSDPETDRTGYTF. CDR3 bases read: TGTGCCACCAGTGATCCCGAAACCGACAGGACCGGC.

Notes on this clone: The observed sequence ends 3 residues before the CDR3 terminus, with the missing tail filled in from the germline J gene. The chain has TRBV5-6 and TRBJ1-4; D perhaps matches TRBD1 (5 bases). The germline V gene encodes CDR1 SGHDT and CDR2 YYEEEE. The germline V and J ends were trimmed by 0 bases and 3 bases, with 9 bases remaining between them. This CDR3 has 15 amino acids. The sequenced CDR3 bases are TGTGCCAGCAGCTTGGGACGGGGGGCTAATGAAAAA. Translation gives CASSLGRGANEK. The entire CDR3 is CASSLGRGANEKLFF.

For this clone: The CDR3 is cut off 3 residues early in the read; its end comes from the germline J gene. The chain joins TRBV29-1 to TRBJ2-2; TRBD1 matches 8 bases. Germline V lookup: CDR1 SQVTM, CDR2 ANQGSEA. The J segment lost 0 bases and the V segment lost 7 bases, leaving 10 bases of the junction unmatched. This CDR3 is 16 amino acids long. The CDR3 DNA, read in part, is TGCAGCGGCGGACAGGGACTGGGAGCGAACACCGGGGAG. Translated, it gives CSGGQGLGANTGE. The whole CDR3 protein reads CSGGQGLGANTGELFF.

Regarding this clone: The read gets to within 3 residues of the CDR3 end, and the germline J gene fills in the rest. Other DNA sequences of this sample code for an identical CDR3. The V call is TRBV5-1, the J call TRBJ1-3; 9 nucleotides align to TRBD1. The CDR3 runs 16 residues. The germline V gene encodes CDR1 SGHRS and CDR2 YFSETQ. V lost 4 bases to trimming and J lost 1 base; unmatched junction nucleotides: 6. CDR3 DNA (partial): TGCGCCAGCAGCACCGGACAGGGGAGTTCTGGAAACACC. This gives the protein CASSTGQGSSGNT. In full, the CDR3 is CASSTGQGSSGNTIYF.

A note on this clone: The CDR3 is cut off 3 residues early in the read; its end comes from the germline J gene. The V call is TRBV18, the J call TRBJ2-1; 10 nucleotides line up with TRBD2. The trim removed 6 bases at V and 9 bases at J, leaving 11 bases unmatched. Germline CDR1 KGHSH, CDR2 LQKENI. The CDR3 sequence is 15 residues long. The DNA read from the CDR3 is TGTGCCAGCTCCTTCTATAGCGGGAGGATAGGTGAG. Residues: CASSFYSGRIGE. In full, the CDR3 reads CASSFYSGRIGEQFF.

As for this clone: The read comes to an end 3 residues before the CDR3 does, leaving the germline J gene to fill in the end. The chain recombines TRBV18 with TRBJ1-2; D is undetermined. The V gene's germline CDR1 is KGHSH and CDR2 LQKENI. This CDR3 region has 14 residues. The CDR3 spells CASSPMRSSYDYTF. The DNA read from the CDR3 is TGTGCCAGCTCACCAATGCGAAGCTCATACGAC.

Comments on this clone: The CDR3 end is not reached by the read, which stops 3 residues before it; the germline J gene fills it in. This chain uses TRBV6-2 or TRBV6-3 with TRBJ2-2; TRBD2 matches 8 bases. This CDR3 region has 15 residues. The junction had 6 bases not matched to a gene; V was cut back by 7 bases and J by 2 bases. The germline gives CDR1 MNHEY, CDR2 SVGEGT. The CDR3 DNA, read in part, is TGTGCCAGCATGATAGCGGGAACAAACACCGGGGAG. Its translation is CASMIAGTNTGE. The CDR3 as a whole reads CASMIAGTNTGELFF.

Worth noting for this clone: Coverage ceases 3 residues before the CDR3 finishes, and the germline J gene fills in the end. The gene calls are TRBV19 and TRBJ2-2, with TRBD1 matching 10 bases. The CDR3 runs to 16 residues. From germline, CDR1 is LNHDA and CDR2 SQIVND (reference sequence). The covered CDR3 bases are TGTGCCAGTATTCTGGACAGGGGGGAACCTAATGAAAAG. This codes for CASILDRGEPNEK. The entire CDR3 protein reads CASILDRGEPNEKLFF.

Comments on this clone: The read finishes 3 residues shy of the CDR3 end, and the germline J gene is used to complete it. J is TRBJ2-3 and V is TRBV6-1; possibly TRBD2 for D (6 bases). The CDR3 has 14 amino acids. V was shortened by 4 bases and J by 4 bases, with 12 bases between the two germline ends. Per germline, CDR1 MNHNS and CDR2 SASEGT. The DNA read from the CDR3 is TGTGCCAGCAGTGTTGGTGGAGGGGCAGATACG. Its translation: CASSVGGGADT. The whole CDR3 region reads CASSVGGGADTQYF.

In regard to this clone: With the read ending 3 residues before the CDR3 end, the germline J gene is used to fill in that end. V gene TRBV2 combines with J gene TRBJ1-4; TRBD1 aligns across 10 bases. V lost 5 bases and J lost 0; bases outside the gene matches: 6. This CDR3 region has 17 residues. In germline, CDR1 is SNHLY, CDR2 FYNNEI. The CDR3 bases that were read are TGTGCCAGCAGTTTTTTCGGGACAGGGGCAACTAATGAAAAA. Protein product: CASSFFGTGATNEK. The full-length CDR3 reads as CASSFFGTGATNEKLFF.

About this clone: The read stops 3 residues short of the end of the CDR3; the missing end is completed from the germline J gene. Other DNA sequences in this specimen translate into the identical CDR3. The rearrangement joins TRBV7-6 to TRBJ1-3; 7 bases are a match to TRBD1. The V segment lost 5 bases and the J segment 0 bases; nucleotides outside the gene matches: 7. Germline loops: CDR1 SGHVS, CDR2 FNYEAQ. The CDR3 spans 16 residues. Partial CDR3 DNA: TGTGCCAGCAGCATGGGACAGTCGAGCTCTGGAAACACC. Protein sequence: CASSMGQSSSGNT. The complete CDR3 reads CASSMGQSSSGNTIYF.

On this clone itself: Coverage ceases 3 residues before the CDR3 finishes, and the germline J gene fills in the end. The chain couples TRBV14 to TRBJ2-5, with 9 bases that match TRBD2. V gave up 2 bases and J gave up 5 bases; unmatched junction bases: 9. The CDR3 is made up of 16 amino acids. Germline V gene lookup returns CDR1 SGHDN and CDR2 FVKESK. The CDR3 spells CASSQLGLAGRETQYF. Partial CDR3 DNA: TGTGCCAGCAGCCAACTCGGGCTAGCGGGAAGGGAGACC.

Points on this clone: The CDR3 extends 3 residues past the end of the read, so its final part is completed from the germline J gene. The rearrangement joins TRBV20-1 to TRBJ2-1, with TRBD1 identical over 9 bases. Germline V gene data show CDR1 as DFQATT and CDR2 as SNEGSKA (reference sequence). With V trimmed by 0 bases and J by 2 bases, 8 bases remained unmatched. This CDR3 region has 17 residues. CDR3 protein: CSARDDTGGHAYNEQFF. Partial CDR3 DNA: TGCAGTGCTAGAGATGACACAGGGGGCCACGCCTACAATGAG.